This T cell receptor beta chain came from a study of prognosis after radiotherapy for stage I lung cancer (dated by TCRdb to 2020 to 2023). In terms of the full investigation: Fewer than 20 stage I NSCLC patients were enrolled in Nanjing, China, between early 2018 and January 2019. Over twelve patients had newly diagnosed primary stage I lung tumors, and about 5 had oligometastatic NSCLC after surgical resection of the primary tumor. Every patient was regarded as medically inoperable, because of comorbidities in eleven to twelve cases and refusal of surgery in over five cases. Ages in the cohort of some 13 men and five to seven women ranged from roughly 53 to 84 years, with a median of 74. On tumor histology, twelve patients had adenocarcinoma and several had squamous cell carcinoma. Image-guided IMRT or VMAT was used to deliver SBRT in 3 to 5 fractions at a biologically effective dose of at least 100 Gy. In every patient, SBRT was given without any concurrent therapy. Distant metastases were developed by four of the 19 patients after SBRT, at a median of around seven months, whereas no significant progression was observed in the other 15 patients. The study profiled peripheral blood TCR beta repertoires from stage I NSCLC patients before and after stereotactic body radiotherapy and related them to distant failure. For each of the 20 or so patients, one blood sample was taken before SBRT and one after, so the study sequenced approximately 38 samples in total. The investigation overall reported the following: Post-SBRT Shannon entropy and its change from baseline were lower in patients who developed distant metastases; baseline Shannon entropy was not associated with metastases. Differences by metastasis status were reportedly seen in TRBV and TRBJ usage frequencies, involving two V genes at baseline and, after SBRT, roughly nine V genes and two J genes. After SBRT, the count of unique TCR clones dropped from a median of around 9,300 beforehand to nearly 7,000 afterward (Wilcoxon paired P=0.011). Whether the expanded TCR clones were tumor-specific was not determined. The study was limited by its small cohort and short follow-up, and the findings require independent validation. No adjustment for multiple comparisons was applied to any of the reported P values.

This clonotype was counted at least ten times. Its antigen has not been determined. Per-base qualities were not stored, and no clone one base away is much larger. Two rounds of multiplex PCR were performed to amplify the TCR beta CDR3 region from genomic DNA. In the first round of PCR, primers specific to each TRBV and TRBJ gene were used, and the primer sequences are filed in Chinese patent CN105087789A. The second PCR round used universal primers. The Roche High Pure PCR Template Preparation Kit was used to extract genomic DNA from frozen PBMCs. Libraries were sequenced paired-end with 151 bp reads on an Illumina HiSeq 3000. From the authors' description of their analysis: Raw reads lacking the multiplex PCR primer sequences were removed with CutAdapt. Using PEAR, the high-quality paired reads were merged into contigs. TRB V, D and J gene segments were assigned to each contig with MiXCR by alignment to reference sequences. To remove sequencing errors, CDR3 sequences were clustered according to base quality and sequence similarity. Shannon entropy, normalized by the natural log of the productive TCR sequence number, served as the measure of diversity. One minus Shannon entropy divided by the natural log of the number of unique clonotypes was used as the definition of clonality. Progression-free survival cut-offs for repertoire metrics were chosen using the Youden index of ROC curves, with analyses run in R 3.5.3. TCRdb itself trimmed the public reads at Q25 with fastp, ran MiXCR and retained productive beta chains. Entries that share a CDR3 protein sequence are merged under the most common genes and DNA. The V and J calls reflect TCRdb's pipeline rather than the authors' work. This sample holds around 59,000 distinct CDR3 sequences; about 25% were observed only once. Around 8% of the sample is taken by the ten largest.

No patient had a history of other malignancies or prior chemotherapy or radiotherapy, and all had node-negative disease on CT and PET/CT. Around 6 milliliters of peripheral venous blood were drawn into EDTA tubes at each of two time points. Ficoll-Paque Plus density-gradient centrifugation was used to isolate PBMCs. Samples were stored at -80°C immediately after collection until analysis. The CDR3 contains 13 residues, cysteine and phenylalanine counted. Only the CDR3 part of the read is kept: 39 bases, read in frame from the first base. The V end loses 0 bases and the J end loses 7 bases, and a stretch of 9 bases separates them. CDR1 and CDR2 (LNHDA, SQIVND) derive from the germline V gene (reference sequence).

The TCR originated in a donor aged 50 or older with non-small cell lung cancer. Sample: PBMCs, taken before or after stereotactic body radiation therapy (not recorded which). This chain joins TRBV19 to TRBJ1-2; the D gene is unclear. The DNA is TGTGCCAGTAGTATAGAGGGTTCTCTTGGCTACACCTTC. Its coded protein is CASSIEGSLGYTF.